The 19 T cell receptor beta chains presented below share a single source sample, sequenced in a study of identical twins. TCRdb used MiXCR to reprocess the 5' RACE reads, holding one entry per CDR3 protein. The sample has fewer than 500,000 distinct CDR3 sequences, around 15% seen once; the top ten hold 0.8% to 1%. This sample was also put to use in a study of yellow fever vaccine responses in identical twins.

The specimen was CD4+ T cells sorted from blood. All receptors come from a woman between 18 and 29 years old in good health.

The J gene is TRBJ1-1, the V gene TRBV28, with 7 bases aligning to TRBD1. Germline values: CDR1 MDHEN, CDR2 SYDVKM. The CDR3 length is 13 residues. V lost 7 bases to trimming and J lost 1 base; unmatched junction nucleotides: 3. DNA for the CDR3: TGTGCCAGCATGTCAGGGGGGAACACTGAAGCTTTCTTT. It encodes CASMSGGNTEAFF.

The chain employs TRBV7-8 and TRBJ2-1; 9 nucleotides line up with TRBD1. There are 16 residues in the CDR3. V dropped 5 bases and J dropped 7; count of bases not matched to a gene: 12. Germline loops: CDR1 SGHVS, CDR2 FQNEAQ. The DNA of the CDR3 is TGTGCCAGCAGCCCCCCTGGGGGACAGGGTCGGAATGAGCAGTTCTTC. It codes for CASSPPGGQGRNEQFF.

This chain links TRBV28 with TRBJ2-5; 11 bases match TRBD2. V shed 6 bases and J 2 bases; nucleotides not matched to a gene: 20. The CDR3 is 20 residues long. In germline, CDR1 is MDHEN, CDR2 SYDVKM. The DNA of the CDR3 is TGTGCCAGCAGGGACCGTAAACCGGGACTAGCGGAGGGGTTACAAGAGACCCAGTACTTC. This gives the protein CASRDRKPGLAEGLQETQYF.

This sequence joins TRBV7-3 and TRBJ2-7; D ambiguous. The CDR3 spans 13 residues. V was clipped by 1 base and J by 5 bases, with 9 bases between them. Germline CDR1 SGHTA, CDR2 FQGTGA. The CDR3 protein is CASSLNSLHEQYF. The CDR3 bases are TGTGCCAGCAGCTTAAATTCCCTGCACGAGCAGTACTTC.

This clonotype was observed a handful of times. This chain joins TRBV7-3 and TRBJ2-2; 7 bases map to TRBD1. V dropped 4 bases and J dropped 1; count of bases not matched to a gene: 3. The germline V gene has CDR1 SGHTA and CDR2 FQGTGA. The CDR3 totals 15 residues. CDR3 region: CASSSRTGNTGELFF. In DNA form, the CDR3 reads TGTGCCAGCAGCTCACGGACAGGGAACACCGGGGAGCTGTTTTTT.

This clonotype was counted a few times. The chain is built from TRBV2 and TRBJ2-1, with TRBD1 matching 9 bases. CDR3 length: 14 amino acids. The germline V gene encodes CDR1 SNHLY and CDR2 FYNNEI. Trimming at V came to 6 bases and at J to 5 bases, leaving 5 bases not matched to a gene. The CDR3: CASRSGTGHNEQFF. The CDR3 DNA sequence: TGTGCCAGCAGATCCGGGACAGGGCACAATGAGCAGTTCTTC. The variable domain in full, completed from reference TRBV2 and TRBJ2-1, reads EPEVTQTPSHQVTQMGQEVILRCVPISNHLYFYWYRQILGQKVEFLVSFYNNEISEKSEIFDDQFSVERPDGSNFTLKIRSTKLEDSAMYFCASRSGTGHNEQFFGPGTRLTVL.

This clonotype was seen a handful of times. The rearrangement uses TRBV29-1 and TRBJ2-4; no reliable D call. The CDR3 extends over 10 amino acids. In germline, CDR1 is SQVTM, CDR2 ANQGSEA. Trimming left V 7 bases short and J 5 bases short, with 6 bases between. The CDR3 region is CSAFQNIQYF. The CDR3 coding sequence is TGCAGCGCCTTCCAAAACATTCAGTACTTC.

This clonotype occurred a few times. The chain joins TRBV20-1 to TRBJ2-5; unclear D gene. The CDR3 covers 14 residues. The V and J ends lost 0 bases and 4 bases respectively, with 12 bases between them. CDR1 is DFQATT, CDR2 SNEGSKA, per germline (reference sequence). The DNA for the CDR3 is TGCAGTGCTAGAGATCTTTCGAATGGAGAGACCCAGTACTTC. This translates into CSARDLSNGETQYF.

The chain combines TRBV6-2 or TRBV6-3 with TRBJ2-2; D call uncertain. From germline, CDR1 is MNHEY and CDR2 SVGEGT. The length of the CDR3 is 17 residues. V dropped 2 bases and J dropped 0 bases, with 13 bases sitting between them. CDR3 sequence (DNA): TGTGCCAGCAGTTACCCCGTACACGGTCCGAACACCGGGGAGCTGTTTTTT. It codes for CASSYPVHGPNTGELFF.

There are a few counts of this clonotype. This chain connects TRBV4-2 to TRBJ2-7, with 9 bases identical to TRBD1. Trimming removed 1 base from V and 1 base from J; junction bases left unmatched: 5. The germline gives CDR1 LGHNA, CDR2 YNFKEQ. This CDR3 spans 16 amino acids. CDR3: CASSQATGTGSYEQYF. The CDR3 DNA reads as TGTGCCAGCAGCCAAGCGACCGGGACAGGGTCCTACGAGCAGTACTTC.

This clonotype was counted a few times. The CDR3, as DNA: TGTGCCAGCAGTCCCCCGGGTCAGGGAGGCAATCAGCCCCAGCATTTT. Translating gives CASSPPGQGGNQPQHF. The genes are TRBV12-3 or TRBV12-4 and TRBJ1-5; tentative D call: TRBD1 (5 bases). The length of the CDR3 is 16 residues. The V gene lost 5 bases and the J gene lost 2 bases, with 16 bases spanning the gap.

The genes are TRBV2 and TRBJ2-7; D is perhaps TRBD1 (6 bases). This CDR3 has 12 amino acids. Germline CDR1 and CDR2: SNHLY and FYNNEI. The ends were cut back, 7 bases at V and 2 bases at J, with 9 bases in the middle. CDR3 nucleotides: TGTGCCAGCAATCGGGACACCTACGAGCAGTACTTC. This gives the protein CASNRDTYEQYF.

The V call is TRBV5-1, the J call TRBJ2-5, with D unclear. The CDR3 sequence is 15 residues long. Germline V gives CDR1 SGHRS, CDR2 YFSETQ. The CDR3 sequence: CIVSLQGGKQETQYF. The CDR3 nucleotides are TGCATCGTCAGCTTGCAAGGTGGCAAACAAGAGACCCAGTACTTC.

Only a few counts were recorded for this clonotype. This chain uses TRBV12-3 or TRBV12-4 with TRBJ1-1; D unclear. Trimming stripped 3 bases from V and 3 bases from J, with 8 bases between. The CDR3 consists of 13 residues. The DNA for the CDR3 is TGTGCCAGCAGTTTGGGTCCAGACACTGAAGCTTTCTTT. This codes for CASSLGPDTEAFF.

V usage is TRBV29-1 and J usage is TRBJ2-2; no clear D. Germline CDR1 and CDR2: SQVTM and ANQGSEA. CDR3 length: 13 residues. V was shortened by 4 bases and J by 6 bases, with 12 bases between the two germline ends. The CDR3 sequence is CSVAKRVPGELFF. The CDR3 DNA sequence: TGCAGCGTTGCCAAAAGGGTTCCCGGGGAGCTGTTTTTT.

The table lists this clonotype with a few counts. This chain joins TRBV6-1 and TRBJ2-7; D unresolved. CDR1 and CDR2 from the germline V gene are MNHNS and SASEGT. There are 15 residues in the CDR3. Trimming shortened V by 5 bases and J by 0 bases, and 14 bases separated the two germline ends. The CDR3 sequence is CASSPTQLYSYEQYF. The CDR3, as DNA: TGTGCCAGCAGTCCTACCCAACTATACTCCTACGAGCAGTACTTC.

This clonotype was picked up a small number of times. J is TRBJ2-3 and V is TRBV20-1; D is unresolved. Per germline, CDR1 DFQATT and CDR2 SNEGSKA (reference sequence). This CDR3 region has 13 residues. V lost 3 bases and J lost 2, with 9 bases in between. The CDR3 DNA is TGCAGTGCTAGGTGGCAGTCCACAGATACGCAGTATTTT. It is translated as CSARWQSTDTQYF.

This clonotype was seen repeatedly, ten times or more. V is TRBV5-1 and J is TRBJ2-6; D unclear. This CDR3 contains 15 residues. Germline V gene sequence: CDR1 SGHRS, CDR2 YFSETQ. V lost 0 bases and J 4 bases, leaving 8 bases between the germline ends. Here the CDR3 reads CASSLGASGANVLTF. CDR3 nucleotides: TGCGCCAGCAGCTTGGGAGCGTCCGGGGCCAACGTCCTGACTTTC. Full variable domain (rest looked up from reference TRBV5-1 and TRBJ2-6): KAGVTQTPRYLIKTRGQQVTLSCSPISGHRSVSWYQQTPGQGLQFLFEYFSETQRNKGNFPGRFSGRQFSNSRSEMNVSTLELGDSALYLCASSLGASGANVLTFGAGSRLTVL.

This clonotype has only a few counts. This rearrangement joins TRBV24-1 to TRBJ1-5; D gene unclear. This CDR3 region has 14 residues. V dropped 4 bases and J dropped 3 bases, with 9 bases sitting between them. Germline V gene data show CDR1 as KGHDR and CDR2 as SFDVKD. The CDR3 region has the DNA TGTGCCACCAGTGAGAACCGGGACAATCAGCCCCAGCATTTT. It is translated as CATSENRDNQPQHF.